In its sample, the clone carrying this T cell receptor (beta chain) was seen many times. The CDR3 runs 17 residues. Trimming removed 1 base at V and 8 bases at J, with 21 bases between. Germline lookup yields CDR1 SGHDN and CDR2 FVKESK. MiXCR, applied by TCRdb to the RT-PCR reads, yields one record per CDR3 protein. The repertoire consists of 150,000 or so distinct CDR3 sequences, with approximately 11% occurring once and the leading ten covering around 33%. The sample originates from a study of response to subunit inactivated influenza vaccine. V gene TRBV14 combines with J gene TRBJ2-1; TRBD1 might be the D (5 bases). The receptor's source is a man between 50 and 75 years old who received an inactivated influenza vaccine. The source material was CD8+ T cells sorted from PBMCs, sampled less than 30 months after vaccination. The CDR3 reads CASSQVVGPLRSYEQFF. CDR3 DNA: TGTGCCAGCAGCCAAGTAGTGGGGCCTCTAAGGTCTTATGAGCAGTTCTTC.